This section outlines one TCR beta chain sequence together with its context. The antigen it recognizes is unknown. Base qualities are not at hand, and no much larger clone is one base apart. Sample time point, as interpreted from the label and publication: cycle 4 day 1 (C4D1), after more than 5 weeks of nivolumab. Relapse after autologous stem cell transplantation had occurred in all trial patients, and cohorts A, B and C were distinguished by prior brentuximab vedotin exposure. A total of about 51 patients with relapsed/refractory classical Hodgkin lymphoma made up the trial cohort, and each patient's best overall response was complete response, partial response or progressive disease. Single-agent nivolumab was administered to trial patients in the multi-cohort phase II CheckMate 205 trial. An independent review committee assessed best overall response using the 2007 International Working Group response criteria. PBMCs from the trial were collected at three points: immediately before nivolumab initiation (C1D1), and during therapy at cycle 2 day 1 and cycle 4 day 1. After peripheral blood was drawn into 8 mL Vacutainer Cell Preparation Tubes, PBMCs were isolated by centrifugation and then cryopreserved.

The data belong to a study of PD-1 blockade in classical Hodgkin lymphoma (dated by TCRdb to the early 2020s). Regarding the complete study: Nivolumab dosing was 3 mg/kg intravenously every 2 weeks, continuing until either disease progression or unacceptable toxicity. The study used CyTOF and TCR beta sequencing to define a peripheral blood immune signature of response to PD-1 blockade in classical Hodgkin lymphoma.

The Qiagen DNeasy kit was used to extract genomic DNA from unsorted PBMCs and from the negatively selected CD4+ and CD8+ fractions. Amplification of TCR beta CDR3 regions was done by immunoSEQ multiplex PCR with primers that anneal to V and J segments. A synthetic immune receptor repertoire was used to minimize amplification bias, and remaining bias was computationally removed after sequencing. Turning to the authors' computational methods: Repertoire diversity was quantified as the Shannon entropy index using custom Python scripts. The unsorted, CD4+ and CD8+ repertoires were each analyzed separately, with the exception of combined analyses, where CD4+ and CD8+ sequences were merged in silico. A clone counted as expanded when the clone's frequency after treatment rose at least 2-fold relative to C1D1, and clones undetected at baseline were given a pseudocount of 0.5. Singleton clones were defined as clones with 0 or 1 copy at C1D1, and non-singleton clones were defined as clones with 2 or more copies. Clones expanded in unsorted samples were labelled as CD4+, CD8+ or unknown by matching protein sequences in sorted samples from the same patient. Wilcoxon tests on paired samples were used to test changes in diversity from C1D1 to C4D1. TCRdb took this table from immuneACCESS and kept in-frame rearrangements with V and J called. Such tables lack part of the clones; where checked against another copy, unresolved V genes explain under half of the gap, and the rest is unexplained. V and J calls and clone size are those listed in that table; D and trimming were worked out from the DNA. Counted in this sample were tens of thousands of clones; about 85% of them appeared once. The biggest ten clones account for less than 9% of the sample.

Broader findings and caveats from the paper: Only a single clinical trial cohort was studied, and what caused the repertoire differences, possibly disease activity or prior therapy, remained undefined. Trial patients achieving complete response had baseline diversity similar to newly diagnosed patients, whereas partial responders and progressors had significantly lower diversity. By C4D1, a significant rise was seen in CD4+ TCR diversity but not in CD8+ TCR diversity (p=0.0027 vs p=0.16), and the rise was most apparent among complete responders (p=0.02). Baseline TCR diversity was reported as lower in newly diagnosed patients than in healthy donors, and lower still in relapsed/refractory patients. Lower diversity was seen in patients whose nivolumab began less than 1 year after ASCT, and these patients were left out of later analyses so that immune reconstitution would not confound the results.

As encoded in the germline V gene, CDR1 is MGHRA while CDR2 is YSYEKL. Trimming removed 0 bases from V and 0 bases from J, leaving 11 bases between the germline ends. There are 16 amino acids in the CDR3, from cysteine to phenylalanine inclusive. Left in the record is the CDR3 DNA by itself, 48 bases read in frame from the first base. Recombination joined TRBV4-1 with TRBJ1-1; the best D guess is TRBD1, with 6 bases matching. The receptor was derived from a human donor with classical Hodgkin lymphoma. Sequencing was performed on peripheral blood mononuclear cells (PBMCs), taken before the fourth cycle of nivolumab. The nucleotide sequence reads as follows: TGCGCCAGCAGCCAAGAAGGGGGGGCCTTGAACACTGAAGCTTTCTTT. Its translation reads: CASSQEGGALNTEAFF.